This T cell receptor beta chain appears in the sequencing data of a study of blood T cell repertoires in COVID-19. Overall study: PBMCs, B-cell-depleted T cells, or T cells were the source of the cDNA or gDNA that made up the material.

V trimming: 1 base; J trimming: 7 bases; junction bases outside the gene matches: 2. The CDR3 is 14 residues long. Germline CDR1 and CDR2: SGHAT and FQNNGV. Only in-frame clones appear in the TCRdb table, and some are missing; sequencing was by immunoSEQ multiplex PCR. The table lists some 490,000 clones, roughly nine tenths of them singletons. The sequenced sample consisted of PBMCs or T cells enriched from blood (not recorded which). This chain links TRBV11-2 with TRBJ2-1, with 9 nucleotides matching TRBD2. The sequence came from a woman in her sixties who had recovered from COVID-19. The CDR3 region has the DNA TGTGCCAGCAGCTTAGCTAGCGGGGTGAATGAGCAGTTCTTC. As protein: CASSLASGVNEQFF.